What follows are 8 T cell receptor beta chains derived from one specimen sequenced in a study of monozygotic twins with inflammatory bowel disease. With the 5' RACE reads reprocessed, TCRdb shows one record per CDR3 protein and no DNA. In total, the table holds 350,000 to 550,000 distinct CDR3 sequences. The source material was blood. These receptors all come from a human donor with ulcerative colitis or Crohn's disease, or a healthy co-twin of an affected twin (not recorded which).

The chain is built from TRBV29-1 and TRBJ1-2; TCRdb names TRBD1, which stays unverified in the absence of DNA. Germline CDR1 SQVTM, CDR2 ANQGSEA. The CDR3 covers 13 residues. The CDR3 spells CSVHTGGRNGYTF.

This rearrangement joins TRBV9 to TRBJ2-1; the TRBD1 assignment by TCRdb is unverifiable without DNA. Germline assignment: CDR1 SGDLS and CDR2 YYNGEE. This CDR3 comprises 16 residues. CDR3 loop: CASSVGGPQGAVEQFF.

The V and J genes are TRBV6-9 and TRBJ2-2; TCRdb calls TRBD2, which cannot be checked without DNA. The germline CDR1 and CDR2 sequences are MNHGY and SVAAGI. CDR3 size: 17 residues. CDR3 residues: CASSYSRLAENTGELFF.

The chain recombines TRBV6-2 or TRBV6-3 with TRBJ1-1; absent DNA, TCRdb's TRBD1 call cannot be checked. Germline loops: CDR1 MNHEY, CDR2 SVGEGT. The CDR3 covers 15 residues. CDR3 residues: CASSYARGVNTEAFF.

The V and J genes are TRBV20-1 and TRBJ2-7; checking the TCRdb D call of TRBD2 is not possible without DNA. This CDR3 has 15 residues. The germline CDR1 and CDR2 sequences are DFQATT and SNEGSKA (reference sequence). The CDR3 loop is CSALPGLAGNYEQYF.

The rearrangement uses TRBV5-1 and TRBJ2-3; TCRdb's D call, TRBD1, is unchecked because there is no DNA. The CDR3 contains 16 residues. Germline values: CDR1 SGHRS, CDR2 YFSETQ. The chain's CDR3 is CASSLEGGTVTDTQYF.

The chain couples TRBV7-9 to TRBJ1-1; TCRdb returns TRBD1, unconfirmable since there is no DNA. Germline CDR1 and CDR2: SEHNR and FQNEAQ (reference sequence). The CDR3 contains 15 residues. Here the CDR3 reads CASSNGQTLNTEAFF.

This rearrangement joins TRBV7-2 to TRBJ1-6. CDR3 length: 14 amino acids. Germline V gene data show CDR1 as SGHTA and CDR2 as FQGNSA. The CDR3 sequence is CASSLASGNSPLHF.